This entry is about one TCR beta chain. This clone's antigen is unknown. No qualities accompany the bases; no much larger clone lies one base away. The CDR3 regions of human TCRbeta chains were subjected to immunosequencing. The original pipeline was this. Repertoire TCRs were checked for matches against a reference library of SARS-CoV-2-specific TCRs that had been generated using the MIRA antigen-specificity platform. Breadth was defined as the fraction of unique TCRs that were SARS-CoV-2-associated, and depth was defined as the fraction of total T cells that were SARS-CoV-2-associated. Using the MIRA data, each spike-specific TCR was mapped to the spike region that the TCR reacts to and placed in a CD4 or CD8 class. Log10-transformed breadth and depth values were compared by one-way ANOVA with Sidak's multiple comparisons tests. Not all clones reach the TCRdb copy of this immuneACCESS table, which keeps in-frame sequences only. Checked studies attribute under half of the gap to unresolved V genes and leave the rest unexplained. That table furnishes V, J and clone size, whereas the DNA furnished D and trimming. The sample table holds approximately 130,000 clones, of which 70% to 90% were seen once. 4.5% to 7% of the sample is in the top ten clones.

Between the V and J ends, shortened by 8 bases and 5 bases respectively, the junction contains 27 bases. According to the germline V gene (reference sequence), CDR1 reads MNHEY and CDR2 reads SMNVEV. There are 17 amino acids in the CDR3, from cysteine to phenylalanine inclusive. Only the CDR3 part of the read is kept: 51 bases, read in frame from the first base. These data are taken from a study of T cell responses to AZD1222 COVID-19 vaccine (dated by TCRdb to the early 2020s). Regarding the complete study: A total of 233 trial participants underwent TCR sequencing, of whom around 210 had received two doses of AZD1222 and approximately 25 had received two doses of the MenACWY control vaccine. Trial participants were enrolled into age subgroups of 18-55, 56-69 and 70-plus years, which contained about 150, 27 and 61 TCR-sequenced participants, respectively. Findings and caveats that apply to the study as a whole: The vaccine-associated CD4 TCRs covered the entire spike protein, and the dominant responses fell in regions 160-218 and 743-854. The 56-69-year group was small, and its depth increase did not reach significance, likely because of low power. Nearly half of unique spike-specific TCRs reportedly recognized epitopes outside regions mutated in the B.1.351 and B.1.1.7 variants. Only five to seven AZD1222 recipients were SARS-CoV-2 seropositive at baseline, limiting conclusions about previously exposed vaccinees. Participants were mostly white British, with more females than males. The authors suggested clonal diversity may have been underestimated. Because no day 14 peak-response samples were available, the repertoires could be characterized only after the peak T cell response. After two AZD1222 doses, both the breadth and the depth of spike-specific TCRs were significantly higher than at day 0 and than in MenACWY recipients.

The time point label on this specimen signifies: about 28 days (+/-7) after the second vaccine dose. AZD1222 recipients with second doses at about 4 weeks or about 12 weeks were pooled, because spike-specific TCR depth and breadth did not differ between schedules. Vaccinee samples came from UK trials COV001 and COV002, including a single-blind randomized controlled phase 2/3 trial of AZD1222 (ChAdOx1 nCoV-19) in healthy adults. Trial participant PBMC samples were collected at day 0 and day 28 after the second dose for TCRbeta chain sequencing. This specimen consisted of peripheral blood, obtained 28 days after the second AZD1222 dose. The receptor comes from an adult who received the AZD1222 COVID-19 vaccine. This sequence uses TRBV27 and TRBJ1-1; TRBD1 might be the D gene, on 5 matching bases. The CDR3 loop reads CASASFGGGARGTEAFF. The base sequence is TGTGCCAGCGCAAGTTTTGGAGGCGGGGCTAGGGGTACTGAAGCTTTCTTT.